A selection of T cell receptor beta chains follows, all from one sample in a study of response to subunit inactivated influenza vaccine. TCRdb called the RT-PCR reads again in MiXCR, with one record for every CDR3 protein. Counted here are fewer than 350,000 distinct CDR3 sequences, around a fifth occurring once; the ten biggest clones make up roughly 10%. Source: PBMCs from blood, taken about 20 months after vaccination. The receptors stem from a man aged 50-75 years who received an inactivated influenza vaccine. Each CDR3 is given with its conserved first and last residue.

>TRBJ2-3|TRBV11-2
CASSLLSPSTDTQYF
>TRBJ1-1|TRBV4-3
CASSQMGNTEAFF
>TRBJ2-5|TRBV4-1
CASSQEGGRTQETQYF
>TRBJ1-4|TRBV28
CASSLPFRAGREKLFF
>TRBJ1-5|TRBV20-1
CSASPPGVQPQHF
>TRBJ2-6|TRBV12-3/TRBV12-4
CASRSDSSGANVLTF
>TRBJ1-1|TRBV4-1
CASSQDRTGAFF
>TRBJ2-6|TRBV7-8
CASSWDGGQGSSWANVLTF
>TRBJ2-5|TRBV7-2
CASSWTSGRAGETQYF
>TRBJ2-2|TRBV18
CASHKNTGELFF
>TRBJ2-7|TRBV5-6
CASSLAREQYF
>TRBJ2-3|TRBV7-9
CASSQQGAAQYF
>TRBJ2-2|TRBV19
CASSIEAGGMGTGELFF
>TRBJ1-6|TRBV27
CASSHPGAPLHF
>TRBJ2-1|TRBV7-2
CASSPLGFSWNEQFF
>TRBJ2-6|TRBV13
CASSSYGSRANVLTF
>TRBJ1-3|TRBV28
CASSLGQGRNTIYF
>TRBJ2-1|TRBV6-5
CASSYSRTYSYNEQFF
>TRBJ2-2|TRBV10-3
CATALKYDTGELFF
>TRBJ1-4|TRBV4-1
CASSQETGLGWKLFF
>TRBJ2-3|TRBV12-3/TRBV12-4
CASNLRESSDTQYF
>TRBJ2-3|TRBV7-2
CASRLSSQSTDTQYF
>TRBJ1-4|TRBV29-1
CSAGDTTNEKLFF
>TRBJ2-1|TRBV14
CASSPFSGGGNEQFF
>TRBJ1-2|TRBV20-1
CSSQGGYGYTF
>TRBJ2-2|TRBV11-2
CASSVPGITGELFF
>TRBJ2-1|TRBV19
CASSSLRDRGYNEQFF
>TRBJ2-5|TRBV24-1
CATSDRRGQETQYF
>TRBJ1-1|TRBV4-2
CASSQRQGRGTEAFF
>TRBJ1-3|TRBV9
CASSVDRRGSGNTIYF
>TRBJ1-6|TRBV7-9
CASSLVAPPLHF
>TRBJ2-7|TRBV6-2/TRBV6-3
CASSNFGVMYEQYF
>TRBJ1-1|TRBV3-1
CASSQLSLANTEAFF
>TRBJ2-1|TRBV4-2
CASSQDRNRYNEQFF
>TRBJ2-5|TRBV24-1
CATSDRTFQETQYF
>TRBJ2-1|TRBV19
CASRGLRGSYNEQFF
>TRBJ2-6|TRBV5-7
CASSLSRTSGSRAGANVLTF
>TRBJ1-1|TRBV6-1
CASSPGRTTHGANTEAFF
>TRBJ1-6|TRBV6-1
CASRGTGTALIPLHF
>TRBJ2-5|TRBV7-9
CASSLVAPDGKETQYF
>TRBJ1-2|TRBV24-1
CATSDSQGEMRGYTF
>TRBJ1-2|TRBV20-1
CSASVGQGASGYTF
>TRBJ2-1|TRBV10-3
CAISESRQGWDEQFF
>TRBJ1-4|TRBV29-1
CSVGKGSGNEKLFF
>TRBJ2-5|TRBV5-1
CASSSGTQIGEETQYF
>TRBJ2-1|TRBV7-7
CASSIARASEQFF
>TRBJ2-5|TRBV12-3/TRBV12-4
CASSRLSSGSSETQYF
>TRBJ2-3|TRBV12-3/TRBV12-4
CASSPATGRLSTDTQYF
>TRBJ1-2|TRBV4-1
CASSQDMQGYYGYTF
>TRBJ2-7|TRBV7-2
CASSDRFDYEQYF
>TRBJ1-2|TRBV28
CASSLSVIYGYTF
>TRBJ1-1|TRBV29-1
CSGTSTGGDSSAFF